In its sample, the clone carrying this TCR beta chain was seen a few times. The CDR3 totals 15 residues. Per germline, CDR1 SGHRS and CDR2 YFSETQ. Trimming took 0 bases from V and 0 from J, leaving 7 bases between them. The entirety of the isolated RNA underwent reverse transcription, so expressed TCRB transcripts were sequenced. The table came from immunoSEQ multiplex PCR; TCRdb's copy has only in-frame clones and leaves some out. The profile shows fewer than 150,000 clones, roughly 7.2% of them singletons. This specimen comes from a study of beta chain features in type 1 diabetes. The TCR comes from a woman aged 25 to 39 in good health. The V and J genes are TRBV5-1 and TRBJ2-1; D remains ambiguous. The material sequenced was central memory CD4+ T cells from blood. CDR3 residues: CASSLEPSSYNEQFF. Here the CDR3 DNA reads TGCGCCAGCAGCTTGGAGCCTAGCTCCTACAATGAGCAGTTCTTC.